This TCR beta chain is from a study of T cells in localized non-small cell lung cancer (dated by TCRdb to about 2020). A note on the overall study: T cell repertoires of about 240 early-stage NSCLC patients were analyzed, with tumors being compared against uninvolved tumor-adjacent lungs. The cohort was made up of around 250 treatment-naive NSCLC patients whose localized lung tumors had been resected. Of the NSCLC patients, approximately 130 were male and roughly 110 were female, and the mean age was approximately 66 years. Summary of the overall study and its limitations: Higher blood T cell density associated with longer overall survival, while higher adjacent-lung clonality associated with shorter survival. Because multi-region tumor sequencing was not performed, intratumor heterogeneity could not be ruled out. Since the design was exploratory, TCR variables were selected using unadjusted p-values with no false-discovery rate correction. A median of about 53 of the top 100 tumor clones were detected in paired uninvolved adjacent lung, and 28 of these tumor clones were also found among the top 100 clones of the paired uninvolved adjacent lung. Uninvolved tumor-adjacent lung showed the highest T cell clonality, higher than tumor, which suggests more focused antigenic responses in the uninvolved tumor-adjacent lung.

The germline V gene supplies CDR1 SGHTA and CDR2 FQGNSA. V loses 5 bases at its end and J loses 2 bases; junction bases beyond the gene matches: 8. Measured from the cysteine to the phenylalanine, the CDR3 is 15 residues long. The CDR3 DNA has 45 bases and is translated from base 1. At diagnosis, peripheral blood, uninvolved tumor-adjacent lung and tumor were collected and stored as a combination of fresh-frozen and FFPE material. For TCR repertoire profiling, the blood samples were analyzed as peripheral blood mononuclear cells. Points on this clone: The target of this receptor is not known. Base-call qualities are not available, and no considerably larger clone is one nucleotide away.

TCR beta CDR3 regions were sequenced from DNA using the immunoSEQ Assay. Per the original workflow: T cell density was computed as TCR beta template counts normalized to usable DNA estimated by amplifying housekeeping genes. The preseqR package was used to estimate richness by extrapolating to 400,000 templates for PBMC samples and to 120,000 templates for tissue samples. Clonality was defined as one minus Pielou's evenness. Tissue-enriched TCRs were identified through differential abundance testing performed on productive amino-acid clonotypes, with a minimum total count of 5 and an alpha of 0.1. The Jaccard Index and the Morisita Overlap Index were used to measure how much the repertoires overlapped between compartments. GLIPH grouped TCR beta CDR3s together with public tetramer-defined viral CDR3s, and a viral motif had to include at least three viral sequences and show V-gene enrichment. This immuneACCESS table, as held by TCRdb, lists in-frame sequences with V and J called but not all clones. Of the missing ones, under half trace to an unresolved V gene in checked studies; the others have no known cause. The DNA gave D and trimming, while V, J and clone size come from that table. In this sample the table shows 130,000 or so clones, about 90% of which occur a single time. Together, the top ten hold around 1.7% of the sample.

This material consisted of peripheral blood, taken before any cancer treatment. This sequence was found in a female donor older than 55 with stage I lung adenocarcinoma. This receptor chain uses TRBV7-2 and TRBJ2-7; 8 nucleotides in the junction match TRBD2. This receptor carries the CDR3 CASSHGLAPTYEQYF. The DNA sequence is TGTGCCAGCAGCCACGGACTAGCTCCAACCTACGAGCAGTACTTC.